Each of the 22 T cell receptor beta chains below was sequenced from the same sample in a study of shared clonotypes between healthy human individuals. Terminally differentiated effector memory CD45RA+ cells were left out of the naive CD8 fraction, which was CD45RO-negative and positively selected for CCR7. TCRdb's table, derived via immunoSEQ multiplex PCR, lists solely in-frame clones and lacks some. Altogether about 600,000 clones are present, 95% to 98% being singletons, with the ten largest covering 0.25% to 0.35%. The specimen was naive CD8+ T cells sorted from blood. Receptors were obtained from a man aged 30 to 39 in good health.

The chain uses TRBV9 and TRBJ2-1, with unresolved D. This CDR3 is built from 15 residues. CDR1 is SGDLS, CDR2 YYNGEE, per germline. The V end was cut by 4 bases, the J end by 5 bases, with 16 bases between. CDR3 DNA: TGTGCCAGCAGCCCCTACGGTCCCCCAAACAATGAGCAGTTCTTC. Translated, it gives CASSPYGPPNNEQFF. Looking up the rest from reference TRBV9 and TRBJ2-1 gives the full variable domain: DSGVTQTPKHLITATGQRVTLRCSPRSGDLSVYWYQQSLDQGLQFLIQYYNGEERAKGNILERFSAQQFPDLHSELNLSSLELGDSALYFCASSPYGPPNNEQFFGPGTRLTVL.

About this clone itself: Other DNA sequences within the sample encode an identical CDR3. The chain has TRBV28 and TRBJ2-3; D gene ambiguous. CDR3 size: 11 residues. Trimming shortened V by 1 base and J by 4 bases, and 0 bases separated the two germline ends. Per the germline V gene, CDR1 is MDHEN and CDR2 is SYDVKM. The CDR3 nucleotides are TGTGCCAGCAGTTTATCAGATACGCAGTATTTT. Residues: CASSLSDTQYF.

The chain links TRBV30 to TRBJ1-5; D remains ambiguous. Trimming stripped 3 bases from V and 1 base from J, with 10 bases between. The germline V gene encodes CDR1 GTSNPN and CDR2 SVGIG (reference sequence). The CDR3 loop spans 14 amino acids. The CDR3 loop reads CAWSSDGSNQPQHF. The CDR3 DNA sequence: TGTGCCTGGAGCTCGGACGGGAGCAATCAGCCCCAGCATTTT.

The V and J genes are TRBV27 and TRBJ1-1, with a weak D call TRBD1 (5 bases). The CDR3 loop spans 11 amino acids. CDR1 and CDR2 (germline): MNHEY, SMNVEV (reference sequence). The V end was cut by 7 bases, the J end by 8 bases, with 11 bases between. CDR3 nucleotides: TGTGCCAGCAAAAGAGGACAAGAAGCTTTCTTT. This translates into CASKRGQEAFF.

The gene calls are TRBV7-6 and TRBJ2-7, with a possible D match to TRBD1 (6 bases). Germline loops: CDR1 SGHVS, CDR2 FNYEAQ. Trimming took off 5 bases at V and 6 bases at J, with 17 bases between the two ends. The CDR3 contains 14 residues. For the CDR3, the DNA is TGTGCCAGCAGCCAAGCCGATTACAGGGCCGAGCAGTACTTC. Its translation is CASSQADYRAEQYF.

The CDR3 here is CASSDLIRAYEQYF. In DNA form, the CDR3 reads TGTGCCAGCAGTGACCTTATTAGAGCCTACGAGCAGTACTTC. The genes are TRBV6-1 and TRBJ2-7; no clear D. V lost 3 bases and J lost 2, with 11 bases in between. CDR1 MNHNS and CDR2 SASEGT come from the germline V gene. This CDR3 has 14 residues.

The V and J genes are TRBV7-2 and TRBJ2-3; 7 bases fit TRBD2. V lost 2 bases, J lost 1 base, and 6 bases stayed unmatched. The CDR3 loop spans 16 amino acids. Per germline, CDR1 SGHTA and CDR2 FQGNSA. The CDR3, as DNA: TGTGCCAGCAGCTTAACGCCCACTAGCGGCACAGATACGCAGTATTTT. Its protein is CASSLTPTSGTDTQYF. Full variable domain (outside the CDR3, taken from reference TRBV7-2 and TRBJ2-3): GAGVSQSPSNKVTEKGKDVELRCDPISGHTALYWYRQSLGQGLEFLIYFQGNSAPDKSGLPSDRFSAERTGGSVSTLTIQRTQQEDSAVYLCASSLTPTSGTDTQYFGPGTRLTVL.

This clone has a single count. The chain uses TRBV27 and TRBJ2-1, with 11 positions matching TRBD2. J lost 5 bases, V lost 7 bases, and 7 bases had no gene match. The V gene's germline CDR1 is MNHEY and CDR2 SMNVEV (reference sequence). The CDR3 has 15 amino acids. This CDR3 reads CASTLAGGLNNEQFF. The CDR3 coding sequence is TGTGCCAGCACCCTAGCGGGAGGACTGAACAATGAGCAGTTCTTC.

Only one count was recorded for this clone. This chain joins TRBV7-9 and TRBJ2-7, with D possibly being TRBD1 or TRBD2 (6 bases each). The CDR3 runs to 14 residues. Trimming removed 0 bases from V and 4 bases from J, with 10 bases in between. CDR1 is SEHNR and CDR2 is FQNEAQ in the germline V gene (reference sequence). As DNA, the CDR3 is TGTGCCAGCAGCTTAGCAAGGGGGGAGTACGAGCAGTACTTC. It is translated as CASSLARGEYEQYF.

This clone has just one count. The chain links TRBV9 to TRBJ2-1; TRBD1 aligns across 7 bases. CDR3 size: 14 residues. The germline gives CDR1 SGDLS, CDR2 YYNGEE. Trimming at V came to 0 bases and at J to 8 bases, leaving 5 bases not matched to a gene. CDR3 sequence: CASSVDGRGHEQFF. The CDR3 DNA sequence: TGTGCCAGCAGCGTAGACGGTAGGGGGCATGAGCAGTTCTTC.

V gene TRBV13 combines with J gene TRBJ2-7, with D possibly matching TRBD1 (5 bases). The germline V gene has CDR1 PRHDT and CDR2 FYEKMQ (reference sequence). Deletions cut 5 bases from V and 5 bases from J, with 16 bases between. The CDR3 consists of 14 residues. The CDR3 is CASSLDSTQDEQYF. The DNA for the CDR3 is TGTGCCAGCAGCCTCGACAGCACCCAGGACGAGCAGTACTTC.

This rearrangement joins TRBV7-9 to TRBJ2-7; the match to TRBD1 covers 8 bases. Germline trimming cut 4 bases from V and 2 bases from J; bases unmatched to any gene: 7. Germline CDR1 SEHNR, CDR2 FQNEAQ (reference sequence). The length of the CDR3 is 15 residues. The CDR3 DNA reads TGTGCCAGCAGCTCCCCGTACAGGGGGACCTACGAGCAGTACTTC. Translating it yields CASSSPYRGTYEQYF.

The CDR3 DNA follows: TGTGCCAGCAGTGACTCGATTGGGACAGGTATCAATAGCAATCAGCCCCAGCATTTT. Its protein is CASSDSIGTGINSNQPQHF. The chain employs TRBV6-4 and TRBJ1-5; 8 positions match TRBD1. The CDR3 consists of 19 residues. Germline V gene sequence: CDR1 MRHNA, CDR2 SNTAGT. Losses at the gene ends were 0 bases for V and 0 bases for J; bases not matched to a gene: 10.

The CDR3 here is CASSQVPTIYEQYF. The CDR3 nucleotides are TGCGCCAGCAGCCAAGTTCCCACAATCTACGAGCAGTACTTC. The chain recombines TRBV4-1 with TRBJ2-7; no clear D. The V end lost 1 base, the J end lost 3 bases, and 10 bases lay between the germline ends. The CDR3 totals 14 residues. CDR1 and CDR2 from the germline V gene are MGHRA and YSYEKL.

The V call is TRBV2, the J call TRBJ1-1, with 9 bases lining up with TRBD1. The junction had 9 bases not matched to a gene; V was cut back by 4 bases and J by 3 bases. This CDR3 region has 16 residues. The germline V gene encodes CDR1 SNHLY and CDR2 FYNNEI. The CDR3 is CASSGSRDRAHTEAFF. The CDR3 nucleotides are TGTGCCAGCAGTGGATCCCGGGACAGGGCGCACACTGAAGCTTTCTTT.

This chain uses TRBV7-6 with TRBJ1-4; TRBD1 is a possible D gene (5 bases). The germline V gene encodes CDR1 SGHVS and CDR2 FNYEAQ. V lost 4 bases, J lost 4 bases, and 19 bases lay in between. The CDR3 loop spans 17 amino acids. CDR3 DNA: TGTGCCAGCAGCTCATACCAAGGTGGAGGGGTTAATGAAAAACTGTTTTTT. It is translated as CASSSYQGGGVNEKLFF. The full variable domain, in which reference TRBV7-6 and TRBJ1-4 provide the parts outside the CDR3, is GAGVSQSPRYKVTKRGQDVALRCDPISGHVSLYWYRQALGQGPEFLTYFNYEAQQDKSGLPNDRFSAERPEGSISTLTIQRTEQRDSAMYRCASSSYQGGGVNEKLFFGSGTQLSVL.

The chain uses TRBV9 and TRBJ2-1; the match to TRBD2 covers 9 bases. The junction had 8 bases not matched to a gene; V was cut back by 10 bases and J by 3 bases. Germline V lookup: CDR1 SGDLS, CDR2 YYNGEE. This CDR3 region has 14 residues. The CDR3 DNA reads as TGTGCCTCTTCGGCGCGGGGGGGCTACAATGAGCAGTTCTTC. It translates to CASSARGGYNEQFF.

The genes are TRBV21-1 and TRBJ1-2; the tabulated D call, TRBD1, remains unverified against the DNA. TRBV21-1 is annotated as a pseudogene. CDR3 length equals 15 residues. The CDR3 reads CASSKGEEQGCGYTF. CDR3 DNA: TGTGCCAGCAGCAAAGGGGAAGAACAGGGTTGCGGCTACACCTTC.

The chain uses TRBV28 and TRBJ1-4; D ambiguous. This CDR3 is 13 amino acids long. Germline V gene data show CDR1 as MDHEN and CDR2 as SYDVKM. Trimming cost V 3 bases and J 8 bases, with 10 bases left between them. In DNA, the CDR3 is TGTGCCAGCAGTTTTCGGGTCGGGGAAAAACTGTTTTTT. This translates into CASSFRVGEKLFF.

Remarks on this clone: The identical CDR3 is also encoded by other nucleotide sequences in the sample. The chain links TRBV5-1 to TRBJ2-7; D is ambiguous. The CDR3 has 12 amino acids. V gave up 3 bases and J gave up 4 bases, with 8 bases separating them. Germline assignment: CDR1 SGHRS and CDR2 YFSETQ. CDR3 in DNA: TGCGCCAGCAGCTCTGGCTTGTACGAGCAGTACTTC. It yields the protein CASSSGLYEQYF. Drawing the rest from reference TRBV5-1 and TRBJ2-7, the complete variable domain is KAGVTQTPRYLIKTRGQQVTLSCSPISGHRSVSWYQQTPGQGLQFLFEYFSETQRNKGNFPGRFSGRQFSNSRSEMNVSTLELGDSALYLCASSSGLYEQYFGPGTRLTVT.

A single count supports this clone. The chain is built from TRBV6-1 and TRBJ2-7; TRBD2 aligns across 9 bases. This CDR3 has 14 amino acids. CDR1 MNHNS and CDR2 SASEGT come from the germline V gene. The trim removed 10 bases at V and 6 bases at J, leaving 13 bases unmatched. The CDR3 region has the DNA TGTGCCACCAATGGCTTAGCGGGAGCAACCGAGCAGTACTTC. Translating gives CATNGLAGATEQYF.

The chain joins TRBV13 to TRBJ2-3; TRBD2 matches at 11 bases. The CDR3 spans 17 residues. CDR1 is PRHDT and CDR2 is FYEKMQ in the germline V gene (reference sequence). After removal of 4 bases from V and 6 bases from J, the junction contained 12 bases not matched to a gene. Here the CDR3 DNA reads TGTGCCAGCAGCTCCTCGCTAGCGGGAGGCCTGAGTGATACGCAGTATTTT. It codes for CASSSSLAGGLSDTQYF.